These 11 T cell receptor beta chains were all obtained from the same sample, sequenced in a study of cytotoxic CD8 clonotypes in ibrutinib-treated CLL. Generated by immunoSEQ multiplex PCR, the TCRdb table keeps only in-frame clones and is missing some. This table has 200,000 to 250,000 clones, roughly 79% appearing once. The source material was PBMCs, sampled after 12 months of ibrutinib treatment. Receptors originate from a human donor with chronic lymphocytic leukemia.

J is TRBJ1-1 and V is TRBV6-5, with TRBD1 matching 10 bases. Germline V gives CDR1 MNHEY, CDR2 SVGAGI. The V segment lost 6 bases and the J segment 6 bases; nucleotides outside the gene matches: 4. The CDR3 runs 13 residues. The DNA of the CDR3 is TGTGCCAGCAGCAGACAGGGGGCCGCTGAAGCTTTCTTT. Encoded protein: CASSRQGAAEAFF.

The chain couples TRBV2 to TRBJ2-7; 7 bases are a match to TRBD1. V lost 3 bases to trimming and J lost 2 bases; unmatched junction nucleotides: 7. The CDR3 length is 15 residues. CDR1 is SNHLY, CDR2 FYNNEI, per germline. CDR3 bases: TGTGCCAGCAGTGACCAGGGACAGAAAACCTACGAGCAGTACTTC. Translated: CASSDQGQKTYEQYF.

The rearrangement links TRBV5-1 to TRBJ2-2; 11 bases map to TRBD1. The CDR3 sequence is 14 residues long. The ends lost 7 bases at V and 4 bases at J; junction bases unmatched: 3. Germline CDR1 SGHRS, CDR2 YFSETQ. The CDR3 is CASGGTGGTGELFF. For the CDR3, the DNA is TGCGCCAGCGGAGGGACAGGGGGCACCGGGGAGCTGTTTTTT.

This clone occurred a few times. The chain recombines TRBV7-6 with TRBJ2-1; D possibly corresponds to TRBD2 (6 bases). Trimming removed 3 bases at V and 5 bases at J, with 11 bases between. Germline V gene lookup returns CDR1 SGHVS and CDR2 FNYEAQ. The length of the CDR3 is 14 residues. The CDR3 here is CASSLVAADNEQFF. In DNA form, the CDR3 reads TGTGCCAGCAGCTTGGTAGCGGCAGACAATGAGCAGTTCTTC. The whole variable domain, filled in from reference TRBV7-6 and TRBJ2-1, reads GAGVSQSPRYKVTKRGQDVALRCDPISGHVSLYWYRQALGQGPEFLTYFNYEAQQDKSGLPNDRFSAERPEGSISTLTIQRTEQRDSAMYRCASSLVAADNEQFFGPGTRLTVL.

This chain uses TRBV6-1 with TRBJ2-7, with 12 nucleotides matching TRBD1. Germline loops: CDR1 MNHNS, CDR2 SASEGT. The CDR3 covers 15 residues. Germline trimming cut 5 bases from V and 6 bases from J; bases unmatched to any gene: 8. The CDR3 region has the DNA TGTGCCAGCAGTCCCCGGGACAGGGGGCCAGGCGAGCAGTACTTC. It encodes CASSPRDRGPGEQYF.

This clone was observed a few times. J is TRBJ1-2 and V is TRBV18, with a tentative D call TRBD1 (5 bases). Germline V lookup: CDR1 KGHSH, CDR2 LQKENI. The CDR3 sequence is 15 residues long. V was clipped by 3 bases and J by 4 bases, with 15 bases between them. CDR3 residues: CASSPSQGGRYGYTF. The CDR3 region has the DNA TGTGCCAGCTCACCCTCCCAGGGTGGACGCTATGGCTACACCTTC.

V usage is TRBV10-1 and J usage is TRBJ2-1, with TRBD2 matching 9 bases. CDR1 and CDR2 (germline): WNHNN, SYGVQD (reference sequence). CDR3 length equals 15 residues. J gave up 2 bases and V 3 bases, and 2 bases lay outside the gene matches. The CDR3 region is CASSESGGPYNEQFF. The CDR3 DNA reads TGCGCCAGCAGTGAAAGCGGGGGGCCCTACAATGAGCAGTTCTTC.

The V call is TRBV27, the J call TRBJ1-2; tentatively, D is TRBD1 (5 bases). V lost 3 bases, J lost 3 bases, and 14 bases lay in between. The length of the CDR3 is 15 residues. Germline V gives CDR1 MNHEY, CDR2 SMNVEV (reference sequence). In DNA, the CDR3 is TGTGCCAGCAGTTTCACCCGAGACAGCTACTATGGCTACACCTTC. This sequence encodes CASSFTRDSYYGYTF.

As DNA, the CDR3 is TGTGCCTTCAGCAAAGGGGGGCCCGGGGAGCTGTTTTTT. This encodes CAFSKGGPGELFF. This chain uses TRBV2 with TRBJ2-2; either TRBD1 or TRBD2 may supply D (6 bases each). The CDR3 is 13 residues long. The germline gives CDR1 SNHLY, CDR2 FYNNEI. V dropped 11 bases and J dropped 6 bases, with 16 bases sitting between them.

Here the CDR3 DNA reads TGCGCCGGAAACAGGGGGCGTTTGGGAAATGAGCAGTTCTTC. Translating it yields CAGNRGRLGNEQFF. J is TRBJ2-1 and V is TRBV10-1, with TRBD1 matching over 9 bases. This CDR3 is 14 amino acids long. Trimming at V came to 11 bases and at J to 7 bases, leaving 12 bases not matched to a gene. From germline, CDR1 is WNHNN and CDR2 SYGVQD (reference sequence).

A few counts support this clone. The J gene is TRBJ1-2, the V gene TRBV19; D gene uncertain. Between the trimmed V and J ends, which lost 5 bases and 7 bases, there was a span of 14 bases. Germline V gene data show CDR1 as LNHDA and CDR2 as SQIVND (reference sequence). This CDR3 comprises 13 residues. CDR3 region: CASSAGPAIGYTF. The CDR3 nucleotides are TGTGCCAGTAGTGCGGGCCCAGCAATTGGCTACACCTTC.